This T cell receptor (beta chain) was observed in a study of metastatic and nonmetastatic thyroid tumors. Until they underwent thyroid surgery, no patient had received any treatment. V was clipped by 3 bases and J by 2 bases; unmatched bases: 2. This CDR3 contains 14 residues. Germline CDR1 is SGHVS and CDR2 is FNYEAQ. Original processing notes: Between-group CDR3 differences, defined by clinicopathological status, yielded a distant-metastasis classifier for papillary thyroid cancer. TCRdb re-analyzed the PCR reads through MiXCR. V and J calls and clone size were set by TCRdb, not the authors. Of about 24,000 clones listed, more than 20% are singletons.

The sequence derives from a male donor with papillary thyroid cancer or a benign thyroid nodule (not recorded which). Some clones in this sample may be carry-over from other donors' samples. This rearrangement joins TRBV7-6 to TRBJ2-7; TRBD1 agrees at 9 bases. The material sequenced was blood. The CDR3 region has the DNA TGTGCCAGCAGCTTTGGGACAGGGACCTACGAGCAGTACTTC. Protein product: CASSFGTGTYEQYF. The entire variable domain, with the rest obtained from reference TRBV7-6 and TRBJ2-7, is as follows: GAGVSQSPRYKVTKRGQDVALRCDPISGHVSLYWYRQALGQGPEFLTYFNYEAQQDKSGLPNDRFSAERPEGSISTLTIQRTEQRDSAMYRCASSFGTGTYEQYFGPGTRLTVT.